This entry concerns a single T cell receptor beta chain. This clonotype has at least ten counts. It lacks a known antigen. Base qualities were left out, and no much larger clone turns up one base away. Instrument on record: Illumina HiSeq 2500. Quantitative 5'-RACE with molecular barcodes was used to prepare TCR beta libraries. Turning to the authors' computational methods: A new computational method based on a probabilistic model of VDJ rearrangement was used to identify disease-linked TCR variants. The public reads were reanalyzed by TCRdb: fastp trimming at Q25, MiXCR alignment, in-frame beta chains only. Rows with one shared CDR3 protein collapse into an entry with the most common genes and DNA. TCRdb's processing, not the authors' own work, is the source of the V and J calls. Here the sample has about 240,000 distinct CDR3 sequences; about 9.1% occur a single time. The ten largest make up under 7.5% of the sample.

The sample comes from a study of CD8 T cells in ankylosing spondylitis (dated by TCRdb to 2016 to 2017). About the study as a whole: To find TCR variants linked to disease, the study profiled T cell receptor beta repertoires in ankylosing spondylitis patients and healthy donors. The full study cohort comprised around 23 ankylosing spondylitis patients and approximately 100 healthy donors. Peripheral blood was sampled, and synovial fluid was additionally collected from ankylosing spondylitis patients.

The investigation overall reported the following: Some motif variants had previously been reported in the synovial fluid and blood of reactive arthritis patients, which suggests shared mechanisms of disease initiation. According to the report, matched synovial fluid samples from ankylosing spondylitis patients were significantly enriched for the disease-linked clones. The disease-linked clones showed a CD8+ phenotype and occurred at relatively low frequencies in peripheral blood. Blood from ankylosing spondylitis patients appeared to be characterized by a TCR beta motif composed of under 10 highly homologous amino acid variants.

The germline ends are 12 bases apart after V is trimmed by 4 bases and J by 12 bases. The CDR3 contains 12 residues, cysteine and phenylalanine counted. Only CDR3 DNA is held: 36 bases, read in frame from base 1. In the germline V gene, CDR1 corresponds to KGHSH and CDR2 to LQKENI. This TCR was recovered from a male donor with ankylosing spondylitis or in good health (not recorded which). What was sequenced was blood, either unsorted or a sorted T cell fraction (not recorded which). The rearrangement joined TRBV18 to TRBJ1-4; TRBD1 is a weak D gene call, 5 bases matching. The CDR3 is CASSLQTGELFF. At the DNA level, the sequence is TGTGCCAGCTCACTCCAGACGGGGGAACTGTTTTTT.